These 26 T cell receptor beta chains were all obtained from the same sample, sequenced in a study of T cells in Graves' hyperthyroidism and ophthalmopathy. RNA transcripts gave rise to amplified TCR beta CDR3 regions. HTBI primers were used for first-round RT-PCR of the TCR CDR3. MiXCR was run by TCRdb on the multiplex PCR reads, yielding one entry per CDR3 protein. The sample includes some 500,000 distinct CDR3 sequences, more than 15% seen only once; the top ten take approximately 32%. Sequenced: blood. The receptors were gathered from a young woman with Graves' ophthalmopathy.

The genes are TRBV6-2 or TRBV6-3 and TRBJ2-1; maybe TRBD1 (6 bases). Trimming shortened V by 6 bases and J by 9 bases, and 18 bases separated the two germline ends. The CDR3 length is 14 residues. Germline V gene lookup returns CDR1 MNHEY and CDR2 SVGEGT. The CDR3 spells CASSLSGEIIEQFF. Here the CDR3 DNA reads TGTGCCAGCAGCCTCTCAGGGGAGATCATTGAGCAGTTCTTC.

The chain combines TRBV6-5 with TRBJ2-7, with D unclear. Germline-derived CDR1 and CDR2 are MNHEY and SVGAGI. The length of the CDR3 is 13 residues. V was shortened by 2 bases and J by 4 bases, with 9 bases between the two germline ends. The CDR3 sequence is CASSYEERYEQYF. In nucleotides, the CDR3 is TGTGCCAGCAGTTACGAGGAAAGGTACGAGCAGTACTTC.

The sample holds a few counts of this clonotype. The CDR3 nucleotides read TGCGCCAGCAGCCAAGTTTTGAATGAGCAGTTCTTC. It encodes CASSQVLNEQFF. The rearrangement links TRBV4-1 to TRBJ2-1; D not resolved. The V and J ends lost 1 base and 7 bases respectively, with 5 bases between them. This CDR3 is 12 amino acids long. Germline assignment: CDR1 MGHRA and CDR2 YSYEKL.

The table lists this clonotype with many counts. This chain uses TRBV3-1 with TRBJ2-7, with D possibly called TRBD1 or TRBD2 (6 bases each). The CDR3 contains 14 residues. The V and J ends lost 3 bases and 2 bases respectively, with 11 bases between them. Germline V CDR1 and CDR2: LGHDT, YNNKEL (reference sequence). For the CDR3, the DNA is TGTGCCAGCAGCCAGGGGGGACACCCCTACGAGCAGTACTTC. As protein: CASSQGGHPYEQYF.

As concerns this clonotype: One junction end disagrees with the germline gene, perhaps due to a read error. This chain uses TRBV6-2 or TRBV6-3 with TRBJ2-1; no clear D gene. Germline CDR1 reads MNHEY; CDR2 reads SVGEGT. This CDR3 is 14 amino acids long. The CDR3 nucleotides are TGTGCCAGCAGTGACTCGACGTTCGGGCATGAGCAGTTCTTC. This gives the protein CASSDSTFGHEQFF.

This clonotype has a handful of counts. The chain carries TRBV11-3 and TRBJ2-5; 10 bases map to TRBD2. The CDR3 covers 16 residues. The germline gives CDR1 SGHNT, CDR2 YENEEA. V was pared by 5 bases and J by 5 bases, with 11 bases of the junction left unmatched. As DNA, the CDR3 is TGTGCCAGCAGCCCCGGCACTAGCGGGGCCAGGGAGACCCAGTACTTC. Its translation is CASSPGTSGARETQYF. Full variable domain (outside the CDR3, taken from reference TRBV11-3 and TRBJ2-5): EAGVVQSPRYKIIEKKQPVAFWCNPISGHNTLYWYLQNLGQGPELLIRYENEEAVDDSQLPKDRFSAERLKGVDSTLKIQPAELGDSAVYLCASSPGTSGARETQYFGPGTRLLVL.

The chain couples TRBV6-2 or TRBV6-3 to TRBJ2-6, with 9 positions matching TRBD1. Per the germline V gene, CDR1 is MNHEY and CDR2 is SVGEGT. The V gene end was trimmed by 7 bases and the J gene end by 2 bases; junction bases not matched to a gene: 15. The CDR3 runs 19 residues. In DNA form, the CDR3 reads TGTGCCAGCACCCAAGGGGGACAGGGTCTCAGAACTGGGGCCAACGTCCTGACTTTC. This translates into CASTQGGQGLRTGANVLTF.

This clonotype was seen many times. The rearrangement joins TRBV11-1 to TRBJ2-7; TRBD1 is a possible D gene (6 bases). This CDR3 comprises 16 residues. The germline CDR1 and CDR2 sequences are SGHAT and FQDESV (reference sequence). V lost 1 base to trimming and J lost 4 bases, with 17 bases between them. CDR3: CASSLGSGHLLYEQYF. The CDR3 DNA reads as TGTGCCAGCAGCTTAGGCTCGGGACATCTACTTTACGAGCAGTACTTC.

The genes are TRBV7-2 and TRBJ2-2; TRBD2 matches 7 bases. Germline assignment: CDR1 SGHTA and CDR2 FQGNSA. The CDR3 length is 15 residues. V lost 0 bases and J lost 7; bases outside the gene matches: 5. In nucleotides, the CDR3 is TGTGCCAGCAGCTTAGCCCGCGGGAGAGTCGGGGAGCTGTTTTTT. Encoded protein: CASSLARGRVGELFF. Full variable domain (missing parts from reference TRBV7-2 and TRBJ2-2): GAGVSQSPSNKVTEKGKDVELRCDPISGHTALYWYRQSLGQGLEFLIYFQGNSAPDKSGLPSDRFSAERTGGSVSTLTIQRTQQEDSAVYLCASSLARGRVGELFFGEGSRLTVL.

Concerning this clonotype itself: It may be a read error: a sequence one base away is much more abundant. The chain joins TRBV24-1 to TRBJ2-7; D is possibly TRBD1 (6 bases). The J call is in doubt because the DNA end fits TRBJ2-1 better. The CDR3 is 14 residues long. Germline lookup yields CDR1 KGHDR and CDR2 SFDVKD. CDR3 sequence reads: CATSDSGQIYEQFF. The DNA of the CDR3 is TGTGCCACCAGTGATTCTGGACAGATCTACGAGCAGTTCTTC.

Regarding this clonotype: Just one base apart from a much larger clone, this may be a read error. CDR3 residues: CSARAGPGAIQETQYF. As DNA, the CDR3 is TGCAGTGCTAGAGCGGGGCCAGGGGCCATCCAAGAGACCCAGTACTTC. This sequence joins TRBV20-1 and TRBJ2-5; D perhaps matches TRBD1 (6 bases). CDR3 length: 16 amino acids. CDR1 is DFQATT, CDR2 SNEGSKA, per germline (reference sequence). With 1 base removed from V and 1 base from J, the gap between germline ends came to 16 bases.

This chain uses TRBV9 with TRBJ2-5, with D possibly called TRBD1 or TRBD2 (6 bases each). There are 16 residues in the CDR3. CDR1 SGDLS and CDR2 YYNGEE come from the germline V gene. With 2 bases removed from V and 2 bases from J, the gap between germline ends came to 16 bases. CDR3 loop: CASSVDRGTSQETQYF. CDR3 in DNA: TGTGCCAGCAGCGTTGATAGGGGGACTTCTCAAGAGACCCAGTACTTC.

This clonotype was seen more than once but under ten times. V and J are TRBV6-1 and TRBJ2-5, with 10 positions matching TRBD1. The CDR3 has 17 residues. The germline gives CDR1 MNHNS, CDR2 SASEGT. J was trimmed by 2 bases and V by 5 bases; bases with no gene match: 11. The CDR3 coding sequence is TGTGCCAGCAGTTACGGGGGGACAGGGGCGCCTCAAGAGACCCAGTACTTC. Its protein is CASSYGGTGAPQETQYF.

Worth noting for this clonotype: Just one base apart from a much larger clone, this may be a read error. The chain couples TRBV5-1 to TRBJ2-7, with D tentatively TRBD1 or TRBD2 (5 bases each). The J call may not be correct, given that the DNA end is closer to TRBJ2-1. There are 15 residues in the CDR3. Germline V lookup: CDR1 SGHRS, CDR2 YFSETQ. As DNA, the CDR3 is TGCGCCAGCAGCTTCGAGGGGCTTGATCCCTACGAGCAGTTCTTC. Its protein is CASSFEGLDPYEQFF.

This clonotype was counted between two and nine times. CDR3 sequence: CSATSDGPDTQYF. The CDR3 DNA reads TGCAGTGCTACCTCCGACGGGCCGGATACGCAGTATTTT. The chain uses TRBV20-1 and TRBJ2-3; D gene unclear. CDR3 length: 13 residues. V was clipped by 4 bases and J by 6 bases, with 14 bases between them. Germline V CDR1 and CDR2: DFQATT, SNEGSKA (reference sequence).

The sample holds many counts of this clonotype. J is TRBJ2-7 and V is TRBV3-1, with D possibly being TRBD1 or TRBD2 (6 bases each). This CDR3 is built from 15 residues. V was cut by 1 base and J by 2 bases, with 12 bases left in between. Germline V gene lookup returns CDR1 LGHDT and CDR2 YNNKEL (reference sequence). Here the CDR3 reads CASSQVFRGAYEQYF. The CDR3 nucleotides read TGTGCCAGCAGCCAAGTTTTTAGGGGGGCCTACGAGCAGTACTTC.

This clonotype was seen a few times. The gene calls are TRBV12-3 or TRBV12-4 and TRBJ2-7; the D is unclear. Deletions cut 6 bases from V and 4 bases from J, with 22 bases between. The CDR3 contains 16 residues. The CDR3 bases are TGTGCCAGCAGCCTTAGCATGGGCCATTCGACTTACGAGCAGTACTTC. Residues: CASSLSMGHSTYEQYF.

This clonotype was observed a few times. One base away lies a much larger clone, so this may be a sequencing read error. CDR3 bases: TGTGCCAGCAGCCACTCCTACAATGAGCAGCTCTTC. Amino acids: CASSHSYNEQLF. V usage is TRBV7-2 and J usage is TRBJ2-1, with D hard to call. The CDR3 is made up of 12 amino acids. CDR1 and CDR2 from the germline V gene are SGHTA and FQGNSA.

Ten or more counts support this clonotype. CDR3 amino acids: CASSLGRGINEQFF. CDR3 bases: TGTGCCAGCAGCTTAGGCAGGGGAATCAATGAGCAGTTCTTC. The chain combines TRBV7-3 with TRBJ2-1, with D perhaps matching TRBD1 (6 bases). With 2 bases removed from V and 6 bases from J, the gap between germline ends came to 11 bases. Germline CDR1 and CDR2: SGHTA and FQGTGA. This CDR3 region has 14 residues. The whole variable domain, filled in from reference TRBV7-3 and TRBJ2-1, reads GAGVSQTPSNKVTEKGKYVELRCDPISGHTALYWYRQSLGQGPEFLIYFQGTGAADDSGLPNDRFFAVRPEGSVSTLKIQRTERGDSAVYLCASSLGRGINEQFFGPGTRLTVL.

The V call is TRBV19, the J call TRBJ2-7, with D uncertain. Trimming pared 4 bases from V and 6 bases from J, leaving 10 bases between. The CDR3 consists of 12 residues. Germline loops: CDR1 LNHDA, CDR2 SQIVND (reference sequence). CDR3 loop: CASSTTAFEQYF. CDR3 DNA sequence: TGTGCCAGTAGTACGACGGCTTTCGAGCAGTACTTC.

The rearrangement links TRBV19 to TRBJ2-1; TRBD2 matches at 13 bases. J was trimmed by 10 bases and V by 3 bases; bases with no gene match: 6. The CDR3 extends over 15 amino acids. CDR1 is LNHDA and CDR2 is SQIVND in the germline V gene (reference sequence). The DNA of the CDR3 is TGTGCCAGTAGTATTACTAGCGGGAGGGCCCGGGAGCAGTTCTTC. Translation gives CASSITSGRAREQFF.

The chain has TRBV6-2 or TRBV6-3 and TRBJ1-4; tentatively, D is TRBD1 (5 bases). The CDR3 has 15 amino acids. Between the trimmed V and J ends, which lost 2 bases and 2 bases, there was a span of 9 bases. Germline CDR1 reads MNHEY; CDR2 reads SVGEGT. The CDR3 is CASSYTGGTNEKLFF. The CDR3 DNA is TGTGCCAGCAGTTACACGGGGGGGACTAATGAAAAACTGTTTTTT.

This clonotype showed up many times. The genes are TRBV20-1 and TRBJ2-3; 7 nucleotides match TRBD2. V dropped 5 bases and J dropped 7; count of bases not matched to a gene: 15. Per germline, CDR1 DFQATT and CDR2 SNEGSKA (reference sequence). The CDR3 sequence is 15 residues long. Here the CDR3 DNA reads TGCAGTGCTGATAATCAGCGGGACTGGGGCTATACGCAGTATTTT. Translating gives CSADNQRDWGYTQYF.

This clonotype appeared a few times. Since a much larger clone is just one base distant, this may be a read error. V usage is TRBV18 and J usage is TRBJ2-1; maybe TRBD2 (5 bases). CDR1 is KGHSH and CDR2 is LQKENI in the germline V gene. CDR3 length equals 15 residues. The CDR3 DNA reads TGTGCCAGCACACCAGCAGCCACTAGAGTTAATGAGCAGTTCTTC. Protein product: CASTPAATRVNEQFF.

This clonotype was observed at least ten times. This chain links TRBV3-1 with TRBJ2-1; 11 nucleotides align to TRBD2. Germline CDR1 is LGHDT and CDR2 is YNNKEL (reference sequence). The V segment lost 3 bases and the J segment 8 bases; nucleotides outside the gene matches: 6. The CDR3 is 15 residues long. The CDR3 spells CASSHVLAGVYEQFF. The CDR3 bases are TGTGCCAGCAGCCACGTACTAGCGGGAGTATATGAGCAGTTCTTC.

In this sample, this clonotype turned up many times. The chain recombines TRBV20-1 with TRBJ2-3, with 7 positions matching TRBD2. Germline assignment: CDR1 DFQATT and CDR2 SNEGSKA (reference sequence). The CDR3 totals 22 residues. V trimming: 1 base; J trimming: 0 bases; junction bases outside the gene matches: 25. The CDR3: CSARGPLGRAGMGGSSTDTQYF. CDR3 in DNA: TGCAGTGCTAGAGGACCCTTGGGGCGTGCGGGCATGGGCGGGAGTAGCACAGATACGCAGTATTTT.